This record looks at one TCR beta chain sequence and its context. The antigen is unknown. This entry is derived from a study of T cell responses to AZD1222 COVID-19 vaccine. Notes on the study in general: The donors showed a predominance of white British ancestry and of females, with possible underestimation of clonal diversity. There were repertoire samples only from the period after the peak T cell response.

J gave up 2 bases and V 6 bases, and 9 bases lay outside the gene matches. The germline V gene encodes CDR1 MNHNS and CDR2 SASEGT. CDR3 size: 16 residues. Libraries were prepared by immunoSEQ multiplex PCR; TCRdb keeps only in-frame clonotypes and omits some of them. The profile shows 130,000 to 150,000 clones, nearly 90% of them singletons. This sequence joins TRBV6-1 and TRBJ2-2; TRBD1 aligns across 7 bases. This TCR was sampled from an adult who received the MenACWY meningococcal vaccine as a control. Sequencing was performed on peripheral blood, taken 28 days after the second dose of the MenACWY control vaccine. DNA of the CDR3: TGTGCCAGCAGCGAACTGACAGGGCTCAACACCGGGGAGCTGTTTTTT. Amino acid sequence: CASSELTGLNTGELFF.